This T cell receptor (beta chain) was sequenced during a study of radiotherapy plus CTLA-4 blockade in lung cancer. From germline, CDR1 is MNHEY and CDR2 SMNVEV (reference sequence). V lost 5 bases to trimming and J lost 4 bases, with 9 bases between them. The CDR3 runs to 13 residues. Assay: immunoSEQ multiplex PCR; the TCRdb copy retains only in-frame clones and omits some. This table has some 92,000 clones, approximately 78% appearing once. The clonotype was recovered from a human donor with non-small cell lung cancer who had a partial response to radiotherapy plus ipilimumab. This chain links TRBV27 with TRBJ1-5, with D tentatively TRBD1 (6 bases). The sample in question was peripheral blood, obtained from a patient treated with radiotherapy plus ipilimumab. CDR3 in amino acids: CASSTQGNQPQHF. CDR3 nucleotide sequence: TGTGCCAGCAGTACCCAGGGGAATCAGCCCCAGCATTTT.